These T cell receptor beta chains were read from a single sample in a study of beta chain features in type 1 diabetes. Method: immunoSEQ multiplex PCR; TCRdb's copy keeps in-frame clones and lacks some. The sample records about 150,000 clones, 7.5% to 10% being singletons. Input material: central memory CD4+ T cells from blood. These receptors were obtained from a man between 18 and 35 years old in good health. Each CDR3 is given with its conserved first and last residue. Fields, in order: J gene, clone size, D gene, V gene, CDR3 length, CDR3 DNA, CDR3 protein. D genes are given only for firm matches. Clone size is shown for a subset of rows, as once, few, many or a class of expanded clone.

J gene: TRBJ1-4
clone size: few
D gene: TRBD1
V gene: TRBV7-2
CDR3 length: 15
CDR3 DNA: TGTGCCAGCAGCCCGCAGGGACAGGGGGCGGAAAAACTGTTTTTT
CDR3 protein: CASSPQGQGAEKLFF

J gene: TRBJ1-2
clone size: -
D gene: TRBD1
V gene: TRBV5-1
CDR3 length: 14
CDR3 DNA: TGCGCCAGCAGCAATGGACAGGGGACCCATGGCTACACCTTC
CDR3 protein: CASSNGQGTHGYTF

J gene: TRBJ2-2
clone size: few
D gene: -
V gene: TRBV30
CDR3 length: 13
CDR3 DNA: TGTGCCTGGAGTGGGGAGATCACCGGGGAGCTGTTTTTT
CDR3 protein: CAWSGEITGELFF

J gene: TRBJ2-7
clone size: -
D gene: TRBD2
V gene: TRBV7-2
CDR3 length: 14
CDR3 DNA: TGTGCCAGCAGCCACACTAGCGGGACATACGAGCAGTACTTC
CDR3 protein: CASSHTSGTYEQYF

J gene: TRBJ1-2
clone size: few
D gene: -
V gene: TRBV19
CDR3 length: 13
CDR3 DNA: TGTGCCAGTAGTGCGACAGTATCCTATGGCTACACCTTC
CDR3 protein: CASSATVSYGYTF

J gene: TRBJ1-1
clone size: many
D gene: TRBD1
V gene: TRBV18
CDR3 length: 17
CDR3 DNA: TGTGCCAGCTCACCATTGACAGGGGAACCCTTGAACACTGAAGCTTTCTTT
CDR3 protein: CASSPLTGEPLNTEAFF

J gene: TRBJ2-3
clone size: -
D gene: -
V gene: TRBV6-1
CDR3 length: 14
CDR3 DNA: TGTGCCAGCAGTCGACAGGGAGGCGCAGATACGCAGTATTTT
CDR3 protein: CASSRQGGADTQYF

J gene: TRBJ1-2
clone size: -
D gene: TRBD1
V gene: TRBV6-1
CDR3 length: 14
CDR3 DNA: TGTGCCAGCAGCCCCGAGGGACAGGGGTATGGCTACACCTTC
CDR3 protein: CASSPEGQGYGYTF

J gene: TRBJ2-3
clone size: few
D gene: -
V gene: TRBV9
CDR3 length: 12
CDR3 DNA: TGTGCCAGCAGCGTAGCCAGCGGGCAGCAGTATTTT
CDR3 protein: CASSVASGQQYF

J gene: TRBJ1-2
clone size: -
D gene: TRBD1
V gene: TRBV5-4
CDR3 length: 15
CDR3 DNA: TGTGCCAGCAGCTTGTTTCAGGGGGTAAACTATGGCTACACCTTC
CDR3 protein: CASSLFQGVNYGYTF

J gene: TRBJ2-3
clone size: many
D gene: -
V gene: TRBV28
CDR3 length: 15
CDR3 DNA: TGTGCCAGCAGGTCGCCTAAAACTACCACAGATACGCAGTATTTT
CDR3 protein: CASRSPKTTTDTQYF

J gene: TRBJ2-7
clone size: many
D gene: -
V gene: TRBV19
CDR3 length: 12
CDR3 DNA: TGTGCCAGTGAAGGGACTGGCTACGAGCAGTACTTC
CDR3 protein: CASEGTGYEQYF

J gene: TRBJ2-1
clone size: -
D gene: TRBD2
V gene: TRBV7-3
CDR3 length: 14
CDR3 DNA: TGTGCCAGCAGCCCCAGCGGGAGATACAATGAGCAGTTCTTC
CDR3 protein: CASSPSGRYNEQFF

J gene: TRBJ1-5
clone size: -
D gene: -
V gene: TRBV6-6
CDR3 length: 15
CDR3 DNA: TGTGCCAGCAGCCCTCAGGGTAGCTACAATCAGCCCCAGCATTTT
CDR3 protein: CASSPQGSYNQPQHF

J gene: TRBJ2-2
clone size: -
D gene: TRBD1
V gene: TRBV5-4
CDR3 length: 16
CDR3 DNA: TGTGCCAGCAGTCTCCGACAGGGACCGAACACCGGGGAGCTGTTTTTT
CDR3 protein: CASSLRQGPNTGELFF

J gene: TRBJ2-1
clone size: few
D gene: -
V gene: TRBV5-1
CDR3 length: 13
CDR3 DNA: TGCGCCAGCAGCTTGGCCCAGTACAATGAGCAGTTCTTC
CDR3 protein: CASSLAQYNEQFF

J gene: TRBJ2-7
clone size: -
D gene: -
V gene: TRBV27
CDR3 length: 14
CDR3 DNA: TGTGCCAGCAGTTCGACCCGGGACACCTACGAGCAGTACTTC
CDR3 protein: CASSSTRDTYEQYF

J gene: TRBJ2-1
clone size: few
D gene: TRBD2
V gene: TRBV9
CDR3 length: 18
CDR3 DNA: TGTGCCAGCAGCGTATCGGGGACTAGCGGGAGAACGTTTCCTGAGCAGTTCTTC
CDR3 protein: CASSVSGTSGRTFPEQFF

J gene: TRBJ1-1
clone size: few
D gene: TRBD1
V gene: TRBV5-1
CDR3 length: 15
CDR3 DNA: TGCGCCAGCAGCTTAGACGGGACAGCGAACACTGAAGCTTTCTTT
CDR3 protein: CASSLDGTANTEAFF

J gene: TRBJ2-2
clone size: -
D gene: TRBD1
V gene: TRBV5-1
CDR3 length: 14
CDR3 DNA: TGCGCCAGCAGCGCACGGACAGGGTCCGGGGAGCTGTTTTTT
CDR3 protein: CASSARTGSGELFF

J gene: TRBJ2-5
clone size: -
D gene: TRBD2
V gene: TRBV6-5
CDR3 length: 13
CDR3 DNA: TGTGCCAGCAGTTACGGGGGGGTGGGGACCCAGTACTTC
CDR3 protein: CASSYGGVGTQYF

J gene: TRBJ2-3
clone size: many
D gene: -
V gene: TRBV4-2
CDR3 length: 14
CDR3 DNA: TGTGCCAGCAGCCAAGATCCGTTCGCAGATACGCAGTATTTT
CDR3 protein: CASSQDPFADTQYF

J gene: TRBJ1-2
clone size: few
D gene: TRBD1
V gene: TRBV9
CDR3 length: 16
CDR3 DNA: TGTGCCAGCAGCGCCTCCCAGGGGGCTCTCGTAGGGGGCTACACCTTC
CDR3 protein: CASSASQGALVGGYTF

J gene: TRBJ1-2
clone size: -
D gene: -
V gene: TRBV30
CDR3 length: 10
CDR3 DNA: TGTGCCTTGAACTTGATGGTCTACACCTTC
CDR3 protein: CALNLMVYTF

J gene: TRBJ2-1
clone size: many
D gene: TRBD1
V gene: TRBV5-8
CDR3 length: 14
CDR3 DNA: TGTGCCAGCAGCACCGGGACAGGGGACAATGAGCAGTTCTTC
CDR3 protein: CASSTGTGDNEQFF

J gene: TRBJ1-1
clone size: -
D gene: -
V gene: TRBV7-3
CDR3 length: 13
CDR3 DNA: TGTGCCAGCAGGACAGGAACGAGCACTGAAGCTTTCTTT
CDR3 protein: CASRTGTSTEAFF

J gene: TRBJ2-1
clone size: few
D gene: -
V gene: TRBV2
CDR3 length: 11
CDR3 DNA: TGTGCCGCTAGAGGTTTCGATGAGCAGTTCTTC
CDR3 protein: CAARGFDEQFF

J gene: TRBJ2-7
clone size: -
D gene: -
V gene: TRBV7-8
CDR3 length: 14
CDR3 DNA: TGTGCCAGCAGCCCAACGACTGGCTCCTACGAGCAGTACTTC
CDR3 protein: CASSPTTGSYEQYF

J gene: TRBJ2-7
clone size: -
D gene: TRBD2
V gene: TRBV10-3
CDR3 length: 16
CDR3 DNA: TGTGCCATCAGTGAGTCGGGAGGGTACAACTCCTACGAGCAGTACTTC
CDR3 protein: CAISESGGYNSYEQYF

J gene: TRBJ2-2
clone size: -
D gene: TRBD1
V gene: TRBV7-8
CDR3 length: 15
CDR3 DNA: TGTGCCAGCAGTAGCTCCACAGGGGGGACCGGGGAGCTGTTTTTT
CDR3 protein: CASSSSTGGTGELFF

J gene: TRBJ2-7
clone size: few
D gene: -
V gene: TRBV6-5
CDR3 length: 14
CDR3 DNA: TGTGCCAGCAGAGGTCAGGGCACCTCCTACGAGCAGTACTTC
CDR3 protein: CASRGQGTSYEQYF

J gene: TRBJ1-2
clone size: -
D gene: -
V gene: TRBV7-2
CDR3 length: 16
CDR3 DNA: TGTGCCAGCAGCTTAACGGGAGGGCCCGGGGACGGTGGCTACACCTTC
CDR3 protein: CASSLTGGPGDGGYTF

J gene: TRBJ1-5
clone size: -
D gene: TRBD1
V gene: TRBV7-2
CDR3 length: 15
CDR3 DNA: TGTGCCAGCAGCTTAGGACAGGGTAGCAATCAGCCCCAGCATTTT
CDR3 protein: CASSLGQGSNQPQHF

J gene: TRBJ2-1
clone size: -
D gene: TRBD1
V gene: TRBV20-1
CDR3 length: 11
CDR3 DNA: TGCAGTGCTAGATTACGGGACAGGGAGTTCTTC
CDR3 protein: CSARLRDREFF

J gene: TRBJ1-5
clone size: few
D gene: -
V gene: TRBV5-5
CDR3 length: 16
CDR3 DNA: TGTGCCAGCAGACAAAGACCCGACACTTCCAATCAGCCCCAGCATTTT
CDR3 protein: CASRQRPDTSNQPQHF

J gene: TRBJ2-3
clone size: -
D gene: TRBD2
V gene: TRBV7-9
CDR3 length: 16
CDR3 DNA: TGTGCCAGCAGCCAAGATACGGGGGGGAGCACAGATACGCAGTATTTT
CDR3 protein: CASSQDTGGSTDTQYF

J gene: TRBJ2-3
clone size: -
D gene: TRBD2
V gene: TRBV4-3
CDR3 length: 20
CDR3 DNA: TGCGCCAGCAGCCAAGATTTTGGGGCGGGTGTAGCGGGAGTTGCAGATACGCAGTATTTT
CDR3 protein: CASSQDFGAGVAGVADTQYF

J gene: TRBJ1-1
clone size: few
D gene: -
V gene: TRBV14
CDR3 length: 14
CDR3 DNA: TGTGCCAGCAGCCAAGTTAGTTCGGGACTAACGGCTTTCTTT
CDR3 protein: CASSQVSSGLTAFF

J gene: TRBJ2-7
clone size: -
D gene: -
V gene: TRBV27
CDR3 length: 11
CDR3 DNA: TGTGCCAGCAGTTTACGGGGCGAGCAGTACTTC
CDR3 protein: CASSLRGEQYF

J gene: TRBJ2-7
clone size: few
D gene: -
V gene: TRBV6-5
CDR3 length: 14
CDR3 DNA: TGTGCCAGCAGTAAGGGGTGGGGACTCTACGAGCAGTACTTC
CDR3 protein: CASSKGWGLYEQYF

J gene: TRBJ2-7
clone size: many
D gene: -
V gene: TRBV28
CDR3 length: 14
CDR3 DNA: TGTGCCAGCAGCCACCCTAACAGGGAGTACGAGCAGTACTTC
CDR3 protein: CASSHPNREYEQYF

J gene: TRBJ2-5
clone size: -
D gene: TRBD2
V gene: TRBV7-2
CDR3 length: 15
CDR3 DNA: TGTGCCAGCAGCGGGGACCTAGCGGGAGGGGAGACCCAGTACTTC
CDR3 protein: CASSGDLAGGETQYF